These T cell receptor beta chains were read from a single sample in a study of early T cells in non-severe SARS-CoV-2 infection. TCRdb redid the calling of the 5' RACE reads with MiXCR, one entry per CDR3 protein. In the table there are 60,000 to 85,000 distinct CDR3 sequences, 15% to 17% of which are singletons. Sequencing was done on a sample of whole blood. These receptor sequences come from an adult who was a healthcare worker with PCR-confirmed SARS-CoV-2 infection or an uninfected control (not recorded which). Both conserved end residues are trimmed from each CDR3.

J: TRBJ2-2
V: TRBV4-2
CDR3: ASSQAAHTGELF

J: TRBJ2-5
V: TRBV2
CDR3: ASRRQGGPQETQY

J: TRBJ2-7
V: TRBV7-8
CDR3: ASSPPPGYEQY

J: TRBJ2-7
V: TRBV28
CDR3: ASSLWSDPPYEQY

J: TRBJ1-3
V: TRBV5-1
CDR3: ASSLQGTEATIY

J: TRBJ2-7
V: TRBV20-1
CDR3: SASRNDEQY

J: TRBJ2-2
V: TRBV15
CDR3: ATSRGGVTGELF

J: TRBJ2-7
V: TRBV6-6
CDR3: ASSSTTYEQY

J: TRBJ2-7
V: TRBV5-6
CDR3: ASTGRVSSYEQY

J: TRBJ2-7
V: TRBV27
CDR3: ASSMTGIYEQY

J: TRBJ2-7
V: TRBV2
CDR3: ASRYAGAEQY

J: TRBJ2-1
V: TRBV20-1
CDR3: SARTPGLSVEQF

J: TRBJ2-5
V: TRBV20-1
CDR3: SARILDEETQY

J: TRBJ2-1
V: TRBV20-1
CDR3: SAPQDRDATYNEQF

J: TRBJ1-1
V: TRBV7-6
CDR3: ASSPLRVNTEAF

J: TRBJ2-5
V: TRBV6-6
CDR3: ASSYLGTQETQY

J: TRBJ1-4
V: TRBV5-1
CDR3: ASSLAGHTTNEKLF

J: TRBJ1-5
V: TRBV20-1
CDR3: SASQGAGQPQH

J: TRBJ2-3
V: TRBV4-3
CDR3: ASSQSPGGSTDTQY

J: TRBJ1-4
V: TRBV20-1
CDR3: SARDLLRLNEKLF

J: TRBJ2-1
V: TRBV28
CDR3: ASKPPGLVFNEQF

J: TRBJ2-7
V: TRBV6-2/TRBV6-3
CDR3: ASNEFSYEQY

J: TRBJ2-1
V: TRBV4-3
CDR3: ASSQASGSSYNEQF

J: TRBJ1-2
V: TRBV7-2
CDR3: ASSLDRLYGYT

J: TRBJ2-1
V: TRBV6-5
CDR3: ASSYSSLAGGVAEQF

J: TRBJ2-1
V: TRBV4-3
CDR3: ASSHGTVLSYNEQF

J: TRBJ2-5
V: TRBV7-6
CDR3: ASGGGQETQY

J: TRBJ2-2
V: TRBV5-6
CDR3: ASSPRPPQGKAGELF

J: TRBJ2-1
V: TRBV3-1
CDR3: ASSGTSQSGGTYNEQF

J: TRBJ1-6
V: TRBV9
CDR3: ASSAEPYNSPLH

J: TRBJ2-7
V: TRBV6-6
CDR3: ASSYSIDRAHEQY

J: TRBJ2-4
V: TRBV5-1
CDR3: ASSLGGVDNIQY

J: TRBJ2-7
V: TRBV2
CDR3: ASSDPGQGPSYEQY

J: TRBJ2-1
V: TRBV28
CDR3: ASVWDGEYNEQF

J: TRBJ1-5
V: TRBV2
CDR3: ASGGFGNSNQPQH

J: TRBJ1-4
V: TRBV29-1
CDR3: SVVVNSATNEKLF

J: TRBJ2-3
V: TRBV11-3
CDR3: ASSLGLAADTQY

J: TRBJ2-5
V: TRBV19
CDR3: ASSPDRVETQY

J: TRBJ2-2
V: TRBV9
CDR3: ASSVWETGELF

J: TRBJ2-7
V: TRBV7-8
CDR3: ASSLGSDPYEQY

J: TRBJ2-1
V: TRBV12-3/TRBV12-4
CDR3: ASTEAGQDRANEQF